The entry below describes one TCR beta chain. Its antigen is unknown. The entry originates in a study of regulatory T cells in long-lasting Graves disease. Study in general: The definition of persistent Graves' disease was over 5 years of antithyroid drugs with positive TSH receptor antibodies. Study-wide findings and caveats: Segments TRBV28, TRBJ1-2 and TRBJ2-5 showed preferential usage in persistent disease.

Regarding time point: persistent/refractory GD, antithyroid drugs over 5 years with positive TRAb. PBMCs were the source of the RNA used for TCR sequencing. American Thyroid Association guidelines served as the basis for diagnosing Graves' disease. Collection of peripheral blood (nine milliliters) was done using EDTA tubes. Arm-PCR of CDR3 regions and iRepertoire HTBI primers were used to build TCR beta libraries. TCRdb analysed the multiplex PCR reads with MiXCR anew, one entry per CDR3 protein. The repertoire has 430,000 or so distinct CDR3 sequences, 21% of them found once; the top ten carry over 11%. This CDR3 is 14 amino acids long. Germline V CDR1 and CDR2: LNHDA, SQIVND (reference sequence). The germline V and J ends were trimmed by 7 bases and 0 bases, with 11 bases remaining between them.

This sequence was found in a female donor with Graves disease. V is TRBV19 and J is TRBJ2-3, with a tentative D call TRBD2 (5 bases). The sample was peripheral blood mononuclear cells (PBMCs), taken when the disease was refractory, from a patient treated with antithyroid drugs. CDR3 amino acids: CASKEALSTDTQYF. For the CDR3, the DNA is TGTGCCAGTAAGGAGGCCCTTAGCACAGATACGCAGTATTTT.